These T cell receptor beta chains were read from a single sample in a study of T cell responses to AZD1222 COVID-19 vaccine. Produced via immunoSEQ multiplex PCR; TCRdb's table is partial and in-frame only. The sample has over 95,000 clones; 75% to 90% are singletons. The specimen was peripheral blood, collected on day 0 of AZD1222 vaccination. The receptors here all came from an adult in good health. CDR3s include the opening cysteine and the closing phenylalanine or tryptophan. A D gene is named only where the DNA matches it firmly. Only part of the rows carry a size: once, few, many, or a class if the clone is expanded.

.,TRBV28,.,TRBJ1-2,CASSLPAHHGYTF,TGTGCCAGCAGCCTCCCAGCCCATCATGGCTACACCTTC
.,TRBV4-3,.,TRBJ1-1,CASSHRPGTEEAFF,TGCGCCAGCAGCCACCGTCCCGGGACGGAAGAAGCTTTCTTT
.,TRBV7-2,.,TRBJ1-6,CASSFPNSPLHF,TGTGCCAGCAGCTTCCCGAATTCACCCCTCCACTTT
.,TRBV5-1,.,TRBJ1-4,CASSLTVNEKLFF,TGCGCCAGCAGCTTGACAGTGAATGAAAAACTGTTTTTT
.,TRBV7-2,.,TRBJ2-7,CASSPGEAGTYEQYF,TGTGCCAGCAGCCCAGGTGAGGCGGGGACCTACGAGCAGTACTTC
.,TRBV9,TRBD1,TRBJ2-2,CASSPAGGAGGELFF,TGTGCCAGCAGTCCCGCAGGGGGCGCGGGCGGGGAGCTGTTTTTT
.,TRBV7-8,.,TRBJ2-7,CASSFGLFSYEQYF,TGTGCCAGCAGCTTCGGACTGTTCTCTTACGAGCAGTACTTC
.,TRBV13,.,TRBJ1-6,CASSRSYNSPLHF,TGTGCCAGCAGTAGGAGTTATAATTCACCCCTCCACTTT
once,TRBV3-1/TRBV3-2,TRBD1,TRBJ1-5,CASSQGGTGGNQPQHF,TGTGCCAGCAGCCAAGGGGGGACAGGGGGGAATCAGCCCCAGCATTTT
.,TRBV18,.,TRBJ2-7,CASSPGTLQAGGEQYF,TGTGCCAGCTCCCCCGGGACCTTACAAGCCGGAGGCGAGCAGTACTTC
.,TRBV13,TRBD1,TRBJ1-6,CASSLRSTGENSPLHF,TGTGCCAGCAGCTTACGATCGACAGGGGAGAATTCACCCCTCCACTTT
.,TRBV28,.,TRBJ1-2,CASSGSGGREGYTF,TGTGCCAGCAGTGGGAGCGGAGGGCGCGAGGGCTACACCTTC
.,TRBV7-2,.,TRBJ2-2,CASSFKLGGLGELFF,TGTGCCAGCAGCTTCAAACTAGGCGGGTTAGGGGAGCTGTTTTTT
.,TRBV11-2,.,TRBJ1-5,CASSLDGWSNQPQHF,TGTGCCAGCAGCTTAGACGGATGGAGCAATCAGCCCCAGCATTTT
.,TRBV27,.,TRBJ2-6,CASSLWGSGANVLTF,TGTGCCAGCAGTTTATGGGGGTCTGGGGCCAACGTCCTGACTTTC
.,TRBV18,TRBD1,TRBJ1-1,CASSPSRGGVNTEAFF,TGTGCCAGCTCACCATCCAGAGGGGGCGTGAACACTGAAGCTTTCTTT
.,TRBV5-5,.,TRBJ1-4,CASSLVGEEKLFF,TGTGCCAGCAGCTTGGTGGGGGAGGAAAAACTGTTTTTT
.,TRBV13,TRBD1,TRBJ2-2,CASSPRTGAGELFF,TGTGCCAGCAGCCCCAGGACAGGGGCCGGGGAGCTGTTTTTT
few,TRBV20-1,.,TRBJ1-2,CSAVLNYGYTF,TGCAGTGCCGTACTAAACTATGGCTACACCTTC
.,TRBV11-3,.,TRBJ2-5,CASIVEETQYF,TGTGCCAGCATAGTGGAGGAGACCCAGTACTTC
.,TRBV9,.,TRBJ1-6,CASSPSVGKGNSPLHF,TGTGCCAGCAGCCCCTCGGTGGGTAAGGGGAATTCACCCCTCCACTTT
.,TRBV7-6,.,TRBJ1-3,CASSLAPGAGGNTIYF,TGTGCCAGCAGCTTAGCGCCGGGGGCAGGTGGAAACACCATATATTTT
.,TRBV5-4,TRBD1,TRBJ1-4,CASSRDRVEKLFF,TGTGCCAGCAGCAGGGACAGGGTTGAAAAACTGTTTTTT
.,TRBV6-5,.,TRBJ1-2,CASRLVGGTNYGYTF,TGTGCCAGCCGCCTGGTTGGGGGAACTAACTATGGCTACACCTTC
.,TRBV28,.,TRBJ2-7,CASSFQSYGSPYEQYF,TGTGCCAGCAGTTTTCAGTCCTACGGGAGTCCTTACGAGCAGTACTTC
.,TRBV7-3,.,TRBJ2-1,CASSGRQASSYNEQFF,TGTGCCAGCAGCGGACGACAGGCGAGCTCCTACAATGAGCAGTTCTTC
.,TRBV3-1/TRBV3-2,TRBD1,TRBJ1-5,CASSPPGQGTQPQHF,TGTGCCAGCAGCCCACCGGGACAGGGGACTCAGCCCCAGCATTTT
few,TRBV25-1,.,TRBJ1-2,CASSEYRDNYGYTF,TGTGCCAGCAGTGAATACAGGGATAACTATGGCTACACCTTC
.,TRBV3-1/TRBV3-2,.,TRBJ1-4,CASSRTEMELFF,TGTGCCAGCAGCCGGACAGAGATGGAACTGTTTTTT
.,TRBV7-8,TRBD1,TRBJ1-4,CASSFTDREIEKLFF,TGTGCCAGCAGCTTTACCGACAGGGAAATTGAAAAACTGTTTTTT
.,TRBV18,TRBD1,TRBJ2-5,CASSPPGQGRETQYF,TGTGCCAGCTCACCACCGGGACAGGGTAGAGAGACCCAGTACTTC
.,TRBV28,TRBD1,TRBJ2-7,CASSSAGGFSYEQYF,TGTGCCAGCAGCTCCGCAGGGGGTTTCTCCTACGAGCAGTACTTC
.,TRBV7-9,.,TRBJ2-7,CASSVGPGRPTKQYF,TGTGCCAGCAGCGTAGGACCGGGACGGCCTACGAAGCAGTACTTC
.,TRBV3-1/TRBV3-2,.,TRBJ1-4,CASSQEPDRLFF,TGTGCCAGCAGCCAAGAACCGGATAGACTGTTTTTT
once,TRBV5-1,TRBD2,TRBJ2-5,CASTSGSRETQYF,TGCGCCAGTACTAGCGGGAGTAGGGAGACCCAGTACTTC